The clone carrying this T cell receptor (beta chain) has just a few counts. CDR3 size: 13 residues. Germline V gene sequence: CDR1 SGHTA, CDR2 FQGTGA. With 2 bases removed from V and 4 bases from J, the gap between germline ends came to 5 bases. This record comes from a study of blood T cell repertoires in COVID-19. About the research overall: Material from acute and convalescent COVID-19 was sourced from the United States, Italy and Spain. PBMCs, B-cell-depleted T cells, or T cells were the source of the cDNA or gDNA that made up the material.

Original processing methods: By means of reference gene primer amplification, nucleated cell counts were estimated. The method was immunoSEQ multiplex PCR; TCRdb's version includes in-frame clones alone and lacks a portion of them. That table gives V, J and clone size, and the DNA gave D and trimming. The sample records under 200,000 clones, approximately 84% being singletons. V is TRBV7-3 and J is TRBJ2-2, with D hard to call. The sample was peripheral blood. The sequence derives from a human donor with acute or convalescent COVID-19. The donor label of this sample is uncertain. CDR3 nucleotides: TGTGCCAGCAGCTTATCGAGCACCGGGGAGCTGTTTTTT. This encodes CASSLSSTGELFF.